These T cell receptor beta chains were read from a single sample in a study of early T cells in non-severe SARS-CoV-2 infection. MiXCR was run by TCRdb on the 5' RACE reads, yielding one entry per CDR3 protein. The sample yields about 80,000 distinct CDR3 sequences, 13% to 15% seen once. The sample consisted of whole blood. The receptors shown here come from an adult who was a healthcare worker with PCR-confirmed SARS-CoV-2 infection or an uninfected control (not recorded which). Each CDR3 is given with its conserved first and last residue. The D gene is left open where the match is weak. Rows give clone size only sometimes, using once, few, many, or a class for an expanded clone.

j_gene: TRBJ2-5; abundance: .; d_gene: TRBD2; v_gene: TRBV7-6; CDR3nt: TGTGCCAGCAGCCCCGATCCGGGACTAGAGCAAGAGACCCAGTACTTC; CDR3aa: CASSPDPGLEQETQYF
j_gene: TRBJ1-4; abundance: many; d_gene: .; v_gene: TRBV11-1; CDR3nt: TGTGCCAGCAGCCTGGGACACAGCCAGGCGGGGGAAAAACTGTTTTTT; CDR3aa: CASSLGHSQAGEKLFF
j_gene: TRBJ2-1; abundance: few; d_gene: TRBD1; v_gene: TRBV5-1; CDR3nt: TGCGCCAGCAGCTTGGTCTTAGGGGGCCCCCGCAATGAGCAGTTCTTC; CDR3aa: CASSLVLGGPRNEQFF
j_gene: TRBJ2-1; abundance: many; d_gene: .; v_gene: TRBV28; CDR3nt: TGTGCCAGCAGTTTATACCCCCCGACAGCCAAGCTTTACAATGAGCAGTTCTTC; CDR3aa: CASSLYPPTAKLYNEQFF
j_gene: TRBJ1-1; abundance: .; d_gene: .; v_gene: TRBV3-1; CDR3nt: TGTGCCAGCAGCCGGTATATTCGTACTGAAGCTTTCTTT; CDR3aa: CASSRYIRTEAFF
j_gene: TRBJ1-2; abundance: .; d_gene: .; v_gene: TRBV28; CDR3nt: TGTGCCAGCAGTTTATTAGGGCTCTATGGCTACACCTTC; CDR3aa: CASSLLGLYGYTF
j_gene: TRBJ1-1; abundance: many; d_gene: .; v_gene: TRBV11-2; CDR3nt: TGTGCCAGCAGCTCCTTGGGGTTTACTGAAGCTTTCTTT; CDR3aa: CASSSLGFTEAFF
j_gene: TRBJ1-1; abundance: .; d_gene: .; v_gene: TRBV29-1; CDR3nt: TGCAGCGCCGGGGGGCAGGCCAGAGCTTTCTTT; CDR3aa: CSAGGQARAFF
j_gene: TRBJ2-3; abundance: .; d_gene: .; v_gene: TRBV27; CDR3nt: TGTGCCAGCAGTTTCTGGGTGGGGACAGATACGCAGTATTTT; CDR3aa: CASSFWVGTDTQYF
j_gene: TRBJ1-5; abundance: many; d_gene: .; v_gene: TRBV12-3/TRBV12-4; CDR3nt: TGTGCCAGCAGTTTGGGGCAGAACAATCAGCCCCAGCATTTT; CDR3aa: CASSLGQNNQPQHF
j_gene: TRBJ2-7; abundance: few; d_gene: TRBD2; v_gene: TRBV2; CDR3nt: TGTGCCAGCAGTTATACCGGGACTAGCGGTTCTCTCGAGCAGTACTTC; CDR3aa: CASSYTGTSGSLEQYF
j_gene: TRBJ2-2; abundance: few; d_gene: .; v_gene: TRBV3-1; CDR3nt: TGTGCCAGCGTCCTAACGGGGACAACCGGGGAGCTGTTTTTT; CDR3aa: CASVLTGTTGELFF
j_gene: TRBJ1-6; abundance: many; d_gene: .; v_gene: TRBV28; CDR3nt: TGTGCCAGCAGTTTAGCGACGCCGGGTAATTCACCCCTCCACTTT; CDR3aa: CASSLATPGNSPLHF
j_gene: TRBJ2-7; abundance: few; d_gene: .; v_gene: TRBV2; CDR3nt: TGTGCCAGCAGTGAACATGGCGGTCCCTACGAGCAGTACTTC; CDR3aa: CASSEHGGPYEQYF
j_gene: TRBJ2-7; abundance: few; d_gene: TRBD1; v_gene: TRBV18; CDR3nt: TGTGCCAGCTCCCCCCTAGGGGGCTCCAACGAGCAGTACTTC; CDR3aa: CASSPLGGSNEQYF
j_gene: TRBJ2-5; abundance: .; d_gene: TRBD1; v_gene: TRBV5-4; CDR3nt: TGTGCCAGCAGCCTTGGACAGGGGGTGAAGACCCAGTACTTC; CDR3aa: CASSLGQGVKTQYF
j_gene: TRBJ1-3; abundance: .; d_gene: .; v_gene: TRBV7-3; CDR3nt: TGTGCCAGCAGCTTAAGGGGCACCATATATTTT; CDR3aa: CASSLRGTIYF
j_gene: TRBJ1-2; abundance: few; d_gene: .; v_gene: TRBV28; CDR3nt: TGTGCCAGCAGTTTAGCCGGACAGCCTAGGCGATATGGCTACACCTTC; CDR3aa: CASSLAGQPRRYGYTF
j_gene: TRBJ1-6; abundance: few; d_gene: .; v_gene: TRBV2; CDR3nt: TGTGCCAGCAGACCCATACGGGCGCAAAGTTCACCCCTCCACTTT; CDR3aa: CASRPIRAQSSPLHF
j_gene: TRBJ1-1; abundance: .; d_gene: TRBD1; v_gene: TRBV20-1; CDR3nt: TGCAGTGCTAGTCTGACAGGGCCGACTGAAGCTTTCTTT; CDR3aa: CSASLTGPTEAFF
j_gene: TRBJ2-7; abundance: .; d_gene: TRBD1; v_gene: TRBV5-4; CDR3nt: TGTGCCAGCAGCCACAGGGGGCGGGCGGGCGAGCAGTACTTC; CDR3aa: CASSHRGRAGEQYF
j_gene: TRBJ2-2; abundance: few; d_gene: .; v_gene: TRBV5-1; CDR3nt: TGCGCCAGCAGCTTCTCGGACAGTTACACCGGGGAGCTGTTTTTT; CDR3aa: CASSFSDSYTGELFF
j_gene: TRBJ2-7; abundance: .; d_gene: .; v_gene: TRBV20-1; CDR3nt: TGCAGTGCTAGAGAAGGCGGGACAGTGGTATACGAGCAGTACTTC; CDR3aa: CSAREGGTVVYEQYF
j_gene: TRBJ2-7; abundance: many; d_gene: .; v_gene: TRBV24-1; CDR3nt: TGTGCCACACCAACAGGGTGGAGGGGGGAGCAGTACTTC; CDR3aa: CATPTGWRGEQYF
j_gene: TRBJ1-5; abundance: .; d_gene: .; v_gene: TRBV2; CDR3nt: TGTGCCAGCAGTAGGGAGAACAATCAGCCCCAGCATTTT; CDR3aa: CASSRENNQPQHF
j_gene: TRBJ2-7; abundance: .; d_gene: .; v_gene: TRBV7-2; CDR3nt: TGTGCCAGCAGGCTTGGGCTGAACTCCTACGAGCAGTACTTC; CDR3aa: CASRLGLNSYEQYF
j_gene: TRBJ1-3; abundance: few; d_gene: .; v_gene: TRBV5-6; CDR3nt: TGTGCCAGCAGGGTTGGTACACCGCCTGGAAACACCATATATTTT; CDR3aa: CASRVGTPPGNTIYF
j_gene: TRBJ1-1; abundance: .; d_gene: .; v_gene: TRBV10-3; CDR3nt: TGTGCCATCCGGATGAACACTGAAGCTTTCTTT; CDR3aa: CAIRMNTEAFF
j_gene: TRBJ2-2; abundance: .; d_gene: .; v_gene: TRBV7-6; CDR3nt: TGTGCCAGCAGCTTAAGAGGGGGCACCGGGGAGCTGTTTTTT; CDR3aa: CASSLRGGTGELFF
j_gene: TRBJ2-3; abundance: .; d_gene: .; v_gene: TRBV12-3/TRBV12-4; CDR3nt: TGTGCCAGCAGTTCCGGGGCCCTTTCGGCGCAGTATTTT; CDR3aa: CASSSGALSAQYF
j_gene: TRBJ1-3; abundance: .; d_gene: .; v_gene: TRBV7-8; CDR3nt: TGTGCCAGCAGCTTCAACACGGCCCCTGGAAACACCATATATTTT; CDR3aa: CASSFNTAPGNTIYF
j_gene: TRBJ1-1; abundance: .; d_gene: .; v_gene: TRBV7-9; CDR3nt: TGTGCCAGCAGCATCCGGACAGTCATGAACACTGAAGCTTTCTTT; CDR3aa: CASSIRTVMNTEAFF
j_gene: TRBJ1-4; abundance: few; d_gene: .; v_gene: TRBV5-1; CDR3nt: TGCGCCAGCAGCTCAACCGTACAGCCGGGAGAAAAACTGTTTTTT; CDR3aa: CASSSTVQPGEKLFF
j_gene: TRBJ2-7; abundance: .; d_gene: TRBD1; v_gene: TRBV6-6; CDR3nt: TGTGCCAGCAGAGGACAGGCGCCCAACTACGAGCAGTACTTC; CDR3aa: CASRGQAPNYEQYF
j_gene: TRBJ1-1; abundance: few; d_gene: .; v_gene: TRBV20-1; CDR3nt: TGCAGTGCTAGAGGCTCTAAGACAGAAGCTTTCTTT; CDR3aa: CSARGSKTEAFF
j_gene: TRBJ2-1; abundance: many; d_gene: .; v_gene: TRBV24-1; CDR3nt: TGTGCCACCAGTGATTTTGTCGGGGAGCAGTTCTTC; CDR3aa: CATSDFVGEQFF
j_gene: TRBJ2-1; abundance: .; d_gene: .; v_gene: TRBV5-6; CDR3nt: TGTGCCAGCAGCGGCAATCTTGAGGACCAGTTCTTC; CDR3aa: CASSGNLEDQFF
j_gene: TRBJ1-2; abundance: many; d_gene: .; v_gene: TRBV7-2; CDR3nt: TGTGCCAGCAGCAAATTTAACTATGGCTACACCTTC; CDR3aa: CASSKFNYGYTF
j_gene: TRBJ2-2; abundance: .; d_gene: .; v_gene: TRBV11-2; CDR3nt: TGTGCCAGCAGCGCTAAGACTGTAGACACCGGGGAGCTGTTTTTT; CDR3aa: CASSAKTVDTGELFF
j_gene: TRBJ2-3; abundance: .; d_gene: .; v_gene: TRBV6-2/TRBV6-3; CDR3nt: TGTGCCAGCAGTTATCAGGTTAGCGCGGATACGCAGTATTTT; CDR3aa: CASSYQVSADTQYF
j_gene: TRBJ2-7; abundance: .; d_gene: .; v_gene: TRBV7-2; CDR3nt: TGTGCCAGCAGCAATTTCCGGGACGGGCGGTACGAGCAGTACTTC; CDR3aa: CASSNFRDGRYEQYF
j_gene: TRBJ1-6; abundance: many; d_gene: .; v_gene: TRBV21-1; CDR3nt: TGTGCCAGCAGCCACAGGGAATCCTATAATTCACCCCTCCACTTT; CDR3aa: CASSHRESYNSPLHF
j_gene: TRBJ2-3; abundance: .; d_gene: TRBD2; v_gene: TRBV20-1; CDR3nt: TGCAGTGCTAGGTCCCCCAGCGGGGGATCAGATACGCAGTATTTT; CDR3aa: CSARSPSGGSDTQYF
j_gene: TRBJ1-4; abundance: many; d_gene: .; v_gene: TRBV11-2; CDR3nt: TGTGCCAGCAGCTTACAGGGATGGTCTAATGAAAAACTGTTTTTT; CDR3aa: CASSLQGWSNEKLFF
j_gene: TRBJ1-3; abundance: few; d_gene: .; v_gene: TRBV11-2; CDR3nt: TGTGCCAGCAGCCCTCAAACCCTTAACTCTGGAAACACCATATATTTT; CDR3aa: CASSPQTLNSGNTIYF
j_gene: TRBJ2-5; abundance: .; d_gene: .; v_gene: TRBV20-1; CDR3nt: TGCAGTGCCTCCAGGGAAGGAGAGACCCAGTACTTC; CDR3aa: CSASREGETQYF
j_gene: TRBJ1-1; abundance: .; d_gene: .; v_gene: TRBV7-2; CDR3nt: TGTGCCAGCAGCTTAGCATTCCAGGTGGGCACTGAAGCTTTCTTT; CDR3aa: CASSLAFQVGTEAFF
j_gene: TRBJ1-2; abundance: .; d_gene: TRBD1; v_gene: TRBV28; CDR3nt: TGTGCCAGCAGCGGGGGGACAGGGGGCCGGCGGTATGGCTACACCTTC; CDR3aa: CASSGGTGGRRYGYTF
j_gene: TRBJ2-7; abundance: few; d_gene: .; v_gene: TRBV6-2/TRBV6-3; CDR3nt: TGTGCCAGCCAAGATATATACGAGCAGTACTTC; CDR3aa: CASQDIYEQYF
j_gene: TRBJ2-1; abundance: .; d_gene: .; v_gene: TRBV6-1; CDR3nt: TGTGCCAGCAAGAGGACCCCCCTATTGAAGGTGAATGAGCAGTTCTTC; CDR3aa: CASKRTPLLKVNEQFF